The 24 T cell receptor beta chains listed next were all sequenced from one sample in a study of T cells after yellow fever vaccination. TCRdb analysed the 5' RACE reads with MiXCR anew, one entry per CDR3 protein. The sample consists of about 510,000 distinct CDR3 sequences, about a fifth of them appearing once. The input for sequencing was PBMCs, taken 20 to 25 days after the first yellow fever vaccination. The receptor set was obtained from a man aged 18 to 29 who received the YFV17D yellow fever vaccine.

V is TRBV27 and J is TRBJ2-4; TRBD1 is a possible D gene (5 bases). This CDR3 region has 15 residues. The V and J ends lost 6 bases and 0 bases respectively, with 12 bases between them. The V gene's germline CDR1 is MNHEY and CDR2 SMNVEV (reference sequence). CDR3 sequence reads: CASRSGFVAKNIQYF. The CDR3 DNA follows: TGTGCCAGCAGGTCAGGGTTCGTAGCCAAAAACATTCAGTACTTC.

The V gene is TRBV7-9, the J gene TRBJ1-5; D uncertain. Per the germline V gene, CDR1 is SEHNR and CDR2 is FQNEAQ (reference sequence). Trimming took off 5 bases at V and 4 bases at J, with 12 bases between the two ends. The CDR3 contains 14 residues. CDR3: CASSPGSDNQPQHF. The CDR3 DNA reads as TGTGCCAGCAGCCCCGGCAGCGATAATCAGCCCCAGCATTTT. The full variable domain, rest sourced from reference TRBV7-9 and TRBJ1-5, is DTGVSQNPRHKITKRGQNVTFRCDPISEHNRLYWYRQTLGQGPEFLTYFQNEAQLEKSRLLSDRFSAERPKGSFSTLEIQRTEQGDSAMYLCASSPGSDNQPQHFGDGTRLSIL.

A remark on this clonotype: Mismatch with germline at one junction end may stem from a read error. The V and J genes are TRBV29-1 and TRBJ2-2, with a tentative D call TRBD2 (5 bases). CDR1 and CDR2 from the germline V gene are SQVTM and ANQGSEA. The CDR3 length is 13 residues. DNA for the CDR3: TGCAGCGTTGAGACGGGGAACCCCGGGGAGCTGTTTTTT. Translating it yields CSVETGNPGELFF.

This clonotype was seen a handful of times. The genes are TRBV7-7 and TRBJ2-1; no definite D call. Looked up from germline, CDR1 is SSHAT and CDR2 is FNYEAQ (reference sequence). Trimming stripped 5 bases from V and 9 bases from J, with 17 bases between. The CDR3 runs to 14 residues. The CDR3 region is CASSPRPRDGEQFF. The DNA of the CDR3 is TGTGCCAGCAGCCCTCGACCTAGAGACGGTGAGCAGTTCTTC.

The V call is TRBV10-1, the J call TRBJ2-3, with D possibly TRBD1 on 6 matching bases. Germline V gene data show CDR1 as WNHNN and CDR2 as SYGVQD (reference sequence). V lost 4 bases and J 4 bases, leaving 12 bases between the germline ends. The CDR3 loop spans 14 amino acids. CDR3 in amino acids: CASSGPGEADTQYF. The CDR3 DNA sequence: TGCGCCAGCAGTGGACCAGGGGAAGCAGATACGCAGTATTTT.

This clonotype was detected a few times. The V call is TRBV11-1, the J call TRBJ2-5; D gene ambiguous. CDR3 size: 15 residues. Per germline, CDR1 SGHAT and CDR2 FQDESV (reference sequence). With 5 bases removed from V and 0 bases from J, the gap between germline ends came to 13 bases. The DNA for the CDR3 is TGTGCCAGCAGCCCCCGGTGGGCGTACCAAGAGACCCAGTACTTC. This gives the protein CASSPRWAYQETQYF.

This clonotype was seen more than once but under ten times. The V call is TRBV7-6, the J call TRBJ2-1; 12 positions match TRBD2. Germline values: CDR1 SGHVS, CDR2 FNYEAQ. V lost 5 bases and J lost 1; bases outside the gene matches: 3. The CDR3 has 16 residues. The CDR3 spells CASSPGTSGSYNEQFF. CDR3 DNA: TGTGCCAGCAGCCCGGGGACTAGCGGGTCCTACAATGAGCAGTTCTTC.

The rearrangement uses TRBV20-1 and TRBJ1-1, with D maybe TRBD1 (5 bases). The germline gives CDR1 DFQATT, CDR2 SNEGSKA (reference sequence). Trimming left V 3 bases short and J 4 bases short, with 15 bases between. The CDR3 covers 14 residues. CDR3: CSASGTAASTEAFF. The CDR3 DNA is TGCAGTGCTAGTGGGACGGCAGCCTCCACTGAAGCTTTCTTT.

The chain uses TRBV3-1 and TRBJ2-7; D call uncertain. Deletions cut 0 bases from V and 2 bases from J, with 5 bases between. Germline values: CDR1 LGHDT, CDR2 YNNKEL (reference sequence). This CDR3 region has 13 residues. CDR3 residues: CASSQEAPYEQYF. The CDR3, as DNA: TGTGCCAGCAGCCAAGAGGCCCCCTACGAGCAGTACTTC.

This clonotype turned up a few times. The rearrangement joins TRBV7-2 to TRBJ2-7; 7 nucleotides line up with TRBD1. CDR3 length equals 14 residues. The trim removed 3 bases at V and 3 bases at J, leaving 5 bases unmatched. The germline V gene encodes CDR1 SGHTA and CDR2 FQGNSA. CDR3 amino acids: CASSFTGADYEQYF. In nucleotides, the CDR3 is TGTGCCAGCAGCTTTACAGGGGCCGACTACGAGCAGTACTTC.

This clonotype was counted a single time. The V and J genes are TRBV30 and TRBJ2-3, with 7 bases lining up with TRBD2. The CDR3 covers 18 residues. J was trimmed by 2 bases and V by 4 bases; bases with no gene match: 18. The V gene's germline CDR1 is GTSNPN and CDR2 SVGIG (reference sequence). The CDR3 DNA is TGTGCCTGGATCGGCCTCGCGGGGGTCCTGCGGAACACAGATACGCAGTATTTT. It is translated as CAWIGLAGVLRNTDTQYF.

This clonotype was seen a few times. V gene TRBV20-1 combines with J gene TRBJ2-7; unclear D gene. Trimming took off 0 bases at V and 2 bases at J, with 17 bases between the two ends. This CDR3 comprises 16 residues. CDR1 DFQATT and CDR2 SNEGSKA come from the germline V gene (reference sequence). CDR3 sequence: CSARDIGTAAPYEQYF. The CDR3 coding sequence is TGCAGTGCTAGAGATATCGGAACGGCCGCACCCTACGAGCAGTACTTC.

J is TRBJ1-5 and V is TRBV20-1, with TRBD1 as a possible D gene (5 bases). The germline V and J ends were trimmed by 4 bases and 6 bases, with 13 bases remaining between them. CDR1 DFQATT and CDR2 SNEGSKA come from the germline V gene (reference sequence). CDR3 length equals 13 residues. The CDR3 coding sequence is TGCAGTGCTACCAGGGTTTCGGGTCAGCCCCAGCATTTT. Residues: CSATRVSGQPQHF.

The chain combines TRBV6-1 with TRBJ2-5; the match to TRBD2 covers 7 bases. After removal of 6 bases from V and 1 base from J, the junction contained 2 bases not matched to a gene. This CDR3 comprises 13 residues. Looked up from germline, CDR1 is MNHNS and CDR2 is SASEGT. The CDR3, as DNA: TGTGCCAGCAGGCCTAGCGGCCAAGAGACCCAGTACTTC. It translates to CASRPSGQETQYF.

The CDR3 bases are TGTGCCAGCAGCTTAGGATTGGGGGGGACCCAGTACTTC. Amino acid sequence: CASSLGLGGTQYF. The chain is built from TRBV7-2 and TRBJ2-5; D is perhaps TRBD2 (6 bases). Germline V gene sequence: CDR1 SGHTA, CDR2 FQGNSA. The CDR3 is 13 residues long. Trimming removed 1 base at V and 7 bases at J, with 10 bases between. The complete variable domain, with remaining parts taken from reference TRBV7-2 and TRBJ2-5, reads GAGVSQSPSNKVTEKGKDVELRCDPISGHTALYWYRQSLGQGLEFLIYFQGNSAPDKSGLPSDRFSAERTGGSVSTLTIQRTQQEDSAVYLCASSLGLGGTQYFGPGTRLLVL.

This clonotype was seen a handful of times. The CDR3 DNA sequence: TGCAGTGCCATTAGGACAGGGGATTACACTGAAGCTTTCTTT. Amino acids: CSAIRTGDYTEAFF. The genes are TRBV20-1 and TRBJ1-1; TRBD1 matches 9 bases. The CDR3 is made up of 14 amino acids. V trimming: 6 bases; J trimming: 3 bases; junction bases outside the gene matches: 8. Germline V gene sequence: CDR1 DFQATT, CDR2 SNEGSKA (reference sequence).

The chain has TRBV12-5 and TRBJ1-1; 7 bases line up with TRBD1. The CDR3 extends over 14 amino acids. Per the germline V gene, CDR1 is LGHNT and CDR2 is FRNRAP. The V gene end was trimmed by 5 bases and the J gene end by 8 bases; junction bases not matched to a gene: 11. The CDR3, as DNA: TGTGCTAGTGGTCTCCGAAACAGGGGAGTGGAAGCTTTCTTT. This encodes CASGLRNRGVEAFF.

The sample holds a few counts of this clonotype. The J gene is TRBJ1-2, the V gene TRBV4-2; no clear D. V lost 5 bases and J lost 8, with 18 bases in between. Germline values: CDR1 LGHNA, CDR2 YNFKEQ. This CDR3 is 14 amino acids long. As DNA, the CDR3 is TGTGCCAGCAGCGAGACCGGGCCGGGGAAGGGCTACACCTTC. Encoded protein: CASSETGPGKGYTF.

This clonotype was detected only a few times. The chain joins TRBV19 to TRBJ2-7; D is possibly TRBD1 or TRBD2 (5 bases each). Germline-derived CDR1 and CDR2 are LNHDA and SQIVND (reference sequence). The V gene lost 7 bases and the J gene lost 4 bases, with 11 bases spanning the gap. CDR3 length equals 12 residues. CDR3 in DNA: TGTGCCAGTACGGGACCGACTTACGAGCAGTACTTC. It yields the protein CASTGPTYEQYF.

This clonotype was seen more than once but under ten times. Here the CDR3 reads CASSYSRGAEQPQHF. CDR3 DNA: TGTGCCAGCAGTTACTCACGGGGGGCCGAACAGCCCCAGCATTTT. The chain is built from TRBV6-5 and TRBJ1-5; TRBD1 might be the D (6 bases). Germline assignment: CDR1 MNHEY and CDR2 SVGAGI. V lost 0 bases to trimming and J lost 7 bases, with 13 bases between them. The CDR3 covers 15 residues.

V gene TRBV18 combines with J gene TRBJ2-7, with 8 bases fitting TRBD1. Per germline, CDR1 KGHSH and CDR2 LQKENI. CDR3 length equals 15 residues. V lost 0 bases to trimming and J lost 4 bases; unmatched junction nucleotides: 5. The CDR3 DNA follows: TGTGCCAGCTCACCACCCGGACAGGGACCGTACGAGCAGTACTTC. Translating it yields CASSPPGQGPYEQYF.

V and J are TRBV7-9 and TRBJ2-7, with D hard to call. CDR3 length: 12 amino acids. Trimming cost V 9 bases and J 6 bases, with 15 bases left between them. Germline values: CDR1 SEHNR, CDR2 FQNEAQ (reference sequence). In nucleotides, the CDR3 is TGTGCCAGGAGCCGCCGGGTTGGCGAGCAGTACGTC. It translates to CARSRRVGEQYV.

This chain joins TRBV5-1 and TRBJ2-5; 9 bases fit TRBD1. Germline loops: CDR1 SGHRS, CDR2 YFSETQ. The CDR3 has 15 residues. After removal of 4 bases from V and 5 bases from J, the junction contained 9 bases not matched to a gene. For the CDR3, the DNA is TGCGCCAGCAGCCTTGGACAGGGGCGGATTGAGACCCAGTACTTC. It translates to CASSLGQGRIETQYF. The variable domain in full, with the rest retrieved from reference TRBV5-1 and TRBJ2-5, is KAGVTQTPRYLIKTRGQQVTLSCSPISGHRSVSWYQQTPGQGLQFLFEYFSETQRNKGNFPGRFSGRQFSNSRSEMNVSTLELGDSALYLCASSLGQGRIETQYFGPGTRLLVL.

The rearrangement joins TRBV5-5 to TRBJ1-1; 7 bases agree with TRBD1. The CDR3 runs to 13 residues. Losses at the gene ends were 2 bases for V and 7 bases for J; bases not matched to a gene: 5. Germline CDR1 reads SGHKS; CDR2 reads YYEKEE (reference sequence). The CDR3 coding sequence is TGTGCCAGCAGCTTAGGGGGCTTTGGTGAAGCTTTCTTT. Its translation: CASSLGGFGEAFF.